The source of this T cell receptor beta chain is a study of blood T cell repertoires in COVID-19. Study background: Acute and convalescent COVID-19 samples came from the United States, Italy and Spain.

The data were produced by immunoSEQ multiplex PCR, yet TCRdb's version contains in-frame clones alone and is incomplete. The sample yields about 240,000 clones, 88% seen once. Per germline, CDR1 SEHNR and CDR2 FQNEAQ (reference sequence). J was trimmed by 4 bases and V by 5 bases; bases with no gene match: 10. CDR3 length: 16 amino acids. This chain links TRBV7-9 with TRBJ2-3; TRBD2 aligns across 9 bases. The sequenced sample consisted of peripheral blood. This TCR came from a woman aged 35 to 49 who had recovered from COVID-19. In nucleotides, the CDR3 is TGTGCCAGCAGCCGCCGCCCGGGACTAGCACCAGATACGCAGTATTTT. Residues: CASSRRPGLAPDTQYF.